This TCR beta chain was obtained from a study of tumor-infiltrating lymphocytes in primary liver carcinoma. Overall study context: Surgeons resected the patients' primary liver carcinomas. Ages ranged from 30 to 69, with HCC or mixed HCC-cholangiocarcinoma.

Of note for this clonotype: What it recognizes is unknown.

V trimming: 5 bases; J trimming: 9 bases; junction bases outside the gene matches: 7. The CDR3 loop spans 12 amino acids. CDR1 and CDR2 (germline): SGHAT, FQNNGV. Study findings and constraints: Tumor region pairs outstripped tumor-adjacent and tumor-blood pairs in overlap.

The researchers produced TCR beta cDNA from 500 to 550 ng total RNA with a constant-region primer. Researchers made the TCR beta libraries by running three nested multiplex PCR rounds with slightly modified ARM-PCR. Running around 10 cycles apiece, the first two PCR rounds relied on TRBV1-TRBV30 forward primers together with a C-beta reverse primer. TCRdb processed the multiplex PCR reads anew with MiXCR; each CDR3 protein has one entry. Of 300,000 to 350,000 distinct CDR3 sequences in the sample, approximately 65% were seen once. Blood RNA was derived from unsorted whole blood, and germline DNA was extracted too.

The sample consisted of peripheral blood. This chain links TRBV11-2 with TRBJ2-7; 7 bases are shared with TRBD1. The receptor was derived from a man aged 40-49 years with primary liver carcinoma and hepatitis B virus infection. DNA for the CDR3: TGTGCCAGCAGCGCCCACAGGGGCGTGCAGTACTTC. It translates to CASSAHRGVQYF. Full variable domain (remainder filled in from reference TRBV11-2 and TRBJ2-7): EAGVAQSPRYKIIEKRQSVAFWCNPISGHATLYWYQQILGQGPKLLIQFQNNGVVDDSQLPKDRFSAERLKGVDSTLKIQPAKLEDSAVYLCASSAHRGVQYFGPGTRLTVT.